This T cell receptor (beta chain) was captured by sequencing in a study of human T cells and chemical hapten exposure (dated by TCRdb to the early 2020s). At the level of the whole study: For sensitization, 2% DPC in acetone was applied to a roughly 2 cm by roughly 2 cm area of upper inner arm skin. Throughout the approximately 23-week study period, patients were also given weekly therapeutic DPC doses on the scalp. Patch testing was performed on the upper back with Finn chambers containing 0.01% DPC, and the patch tests were scored after 6 days according to International Contact Dermatitis Research Group standards. Alopecia areata with under or over 50% scalp involvement, alopecia totalis and alopecia universalis were represented in the patient cohort, which was mostly female. Libraries were pooled for sequencing, and variation in per-sample TCR yields was attributed mainly to small differences in library volumes within the pool. Peripheral blood TCR repertoire changes were tracked in vivo in alopecia patients during primary and secondary sensitization to the hapten diphenylcyclopropenone (DPC). Patient blood was sampled pre-sensitization (week 0) and at 2, 6 and about 24 weeks after DPC sensitization. About 28 alopecia patients gave blood for TCR sequencing at one to four time points (pre-sensitization, 2, 6 and 24 weeks).

What the work shows at the level of the full study, not this receptor alone: Significantly more large CDR3 similarity clusters were formed by expanded TCRs than by pre-sensitization or healthy control sets, consistent with antigen-driven responses. All patients had alopecia, a presumed autoimmune disease, so their immune response might differ from that of healthy individuals. Repeated subsampling changed both the strength of the expansion versus patch-test correlation and the threshold at which the correlation became significant. The number of TCRs above 1 in 1000 frequency did not change with DPC sensitization; there was no evidence of global repertoire structure alterations. Patch test score correlated positively with the number of PT1 expanded TCRs, reaching significance at thresholds 8, 16 and 32 but not at 4.

Ten or more counts support this clonotype. No antigen is known for it. There are no base qualities to consult, and no much larger clone falls within one base. As encoded in the germline V gene, CDR1 is MDHEN while CDR2 is SYDVKM. The CDR3 numbers 17 residues from cysteine through phenylalanine. CDR3 DNA is the only sequence kept; it has 51 bases, read in frame from the first base. Cut back by 3 bases and 9 bases, the V and J ends lie 21 bases apart. In light of the paper, this sample's time point label describes: patch test 1, 2 weeks after DPC sensitization. Sample treatment or condition, as interpreted from the label and publication: therapeutic diphenylcyclopropenone sensitization with weekly scalp DPC. At every patch-test visit, the blood draw took place before the patch test was put on. Eligible patients were aged 18 to 70, diagnosed with alopecia, deemed suitable for DPC therapy, and excluded if pregnant. Unfractionated whole blood was collected in Tempus Blood RNA tubes, and total RNA was extracted from that blood.

Libraries were constructed by RACE. TCRdb records NextSeq 500 as the sequencer. During library preparation, unique molecular identifiers were attached to individual cDNA molecules so that TCRs could be counted in a quantitative, reproducible way. Each blood RNA sample was used to sequence both TCR alpha and TCR beta chains. The study's own analysis went as follows. Samples had a median of about 96,000 TCRs, with a range from about 20,000 to 690,600. The Decombinator software suite was used to annotate V, J and CDR3 in the TCR reads. For PS versus PT1 abundance plots, all samples were subsampled to the same number of TCRs (28,000). Expanded TCRs were defined as absent before sensitization and observed at least eight times at the 2-week time point. TCRdb itself trimmed the public reads at Q25 with fastp, ran MiXCR and retained productive beta chains. Here each entry gathers all rows of one CDR3 protein and keeps the most common genes and DNA. Clone size and V and J calls follow TCRdb, not the original study. The sample table records 90,000 or so distinct CDR3 sequences; 10% of these occur just once. The top ten clones comprise 2.2% of the sample.

This clonotype was sampled from a man aged 35 to 55 with alopecia areata. Some clones in this sample may be carry-over from other donors' samples. The sequence is built from TRBV28 and TRBJ1-6; the D segment could be TRBD1, given 5 matching bases. Source: whole blood, taken in connection with sensitization to the hapten diphenylcyclopropenone (DPC). The CDR3 protein sequence reads: CASSFGSQGVGISPLHF. The bases are TGTGCCAGCAGTTTTGGCTCCCAGGGAGTGGGCATTTCACCCCTCCACTTT.